These 13 T cell receptor beta chains came from one sample sequenced in a study of cytomegalovirus exposure and HLA in healthy donors. The study ran its PCR with 60 Vbeta and 13 Jbeta primers. TCRdb's table, derived via immunoSEQ multiplex PCR, lists solely in-frame clones and lacks some. The sample holds some 150,000 clones; about 72% are singletons and the top ten take over 1.1%. The specimen sequenced was PBMCs. Source of these receptors: a male donor in good health and CMV-seronegative.

This chain joins TRBV9 and TRBJ2-2; TRBD2 agrees at 8 bases. The CDR3 runs to 14 residues. Per the germline V gene, CDR1 is SGDLS and CDR2 is YYNGEE. Losses at the gene ends were 6 bases for V and 0 bases for J; bases not matched to a gene: 1. Written as DNA, the CDR3 is TGTGCCAGCACGGGAGGGGCGAACACCGGGGAGCTGTTTTTT. Translating gives CASTGGANTGELFF.

V is TRBV7-3 and J is TRBJ1-2, with 10 positions matching TRBD1. Per the germline V gene, CDR1 is SGHTA and CDR2 is FQGTGA. V was clipped by 4 bases and J by 8 bases; unmatched bases: 7. The CDR3 consists of 14 residues. The CDR3 reads CASSSGTGAGGYTF. The CDR3 DNA sequence: TGTGCCAGCAGCTCCGGGACAGGGGCCGGCGGCTACACCTTC.

A few counts support this clone. This chain uses TRBV4-2 with TRBJ2-7; perhaps TRBD2 as D (7 bases). Between the trimmed V and J ends, which lost 0 bases and 7 bases, there was a span of 19 bases. Per the germline V gene, CDR1 is LGHNA and CDR2 is YNFKEQ. The CDR3 has 16 residues. CDR3 protein: CASSQDLGGPAGEQYF. In DNA form, the CDR3 reads TGTGCCAGCAGCCAAGATCTGGGGGGGCCGGCGGGAGAGCAGTACTTC.

The gene calls are TRBV11-1 and TRBJ1-1; 7 nucleotides match TRBD1. This CDR3 is 12 amino acids long. V lost 7 bases and J lost 7; bases outside the gene matches: 6. Per the germline V gene, CDR1 is SGHAT and CDR2 is FQDESV (reference sequence). Written as DNA, the CDR3 is TGTGCCAGCACCGTCGACAGGGTTGAAGCTTTCTTT. Translating it yields CASTVDRVEAFF.

The rearrangement links TRBV30 to TRBJ2-7; 7 positions match TRBD1. The V segment lost 2 bases and the J segment 4 bases; nucleotides outside the gene matches: 2. This CDR3 spans 12 amino acids. Germline assignment: CDR1 GTSNPN and CDR2 SVGIG (reference sequence). DNA of the CDR3: TGTGCCTGGAGTATACAGGGGTACGAGCAGTACTTC. This gives the protein CAWSIQGYEQYF.

The CDR3 region is CASSRPGLAGNEQYF. For the CDR3, the DNA is TGTGCCAGCAGCCGACCGGGACTAGCGGGAAACGAGCAGTACTTC. The rearrangement joins TRBV5-4 to TRBJ2-7; TRBD2 aligns across 13 bases. The CDR3 is made up of 15 amino acids. V gave up 4 bases and J gave up 5 bases; unmatched junction bases: 6. Per the germline V gene, CDR1 is SGHNT and CDR2 is YYREEE (reference sequence). Combining the CDR3 with reference TRBV5-4 and TRBJ2-7 gives the whole variable domain ETGVTQSPTHLIKTRGQQVTLRCSSQSGHNTVSWYQQALGQGPQFIFQYYREEENGRGNFPPRFSGLQFPNYSSELNVNALELDDSALYLCASSRPGLAGNEQYFGPGTRLTVT.

The sample holds one count of this clone. The chain couples TRBV28 to TRBJ1-2, with unresolved D. CDR3 length: 11 residues. Trimming shortened V by 6 bases and J by 8 bases, and 10 bases separated the two germline ends. CDR1 and CDR2 (germline): MDHEN, SYDVKM. CDR3 amino acids: CASSHPRGYTF. The CDR3 region has the DNA TGTGCCAGCAGCCACCCGCGGGGCTACACCTTC.

The rearrangement uses TRBV7-9 and TRBJ1-2, with D perhaps TRBD1 (6 bases). The CDR3 is 17 amino acids. Deletions cut 2 bases from V and 2 bases from J, with 18 bases between. CDR1 SEHNR and CDR2 FQNEAQ come from the germline V gene (reference sequence). The CDR3, as DNA: TGTGCCAGCAGCTTACTGTCCTCCGGGACAACAAACTATGGCTACACCTTC. This sequence encodes CASSLLSSGTTNYGYTF. The complete variable domain, with remaining parts taken from reference TRBV7-9 and TRBJ1-2, reads DTGVSQNPRHKITKRGQNVTFRCDPISEHNRLYWYRQTLGQGPEFLTYFQNEAQLEKSRLLSDRFSAERPKGSFSTLEIQRTEQGDSAMYLCASSLLSSGTTNYGYTFGSGTRLTVV.

This clone has a handful of counts. This chain uses TRBV7-3 with TRBJ2-1, with 9 bases aligning to TRBD2. J gave up 7 bases and V 0 bases, and 19 bases lay outside the gene matches. Germline CDR1 and CDR2: SGHTA and FQGTGA. CDR3 size: 20 residues. CDR3 coding DNA: TGTGCCAGCAGCTTAACGAAGCGGGAGGACCTCTCCTACGGGGGTAATGAGCAGTTCTTC. This translates into CASSLTKREDLSYGGNEQFF.

V and J are TRBV6-5 and TRBJ1-2, with unresolved D. The V end lost 0 bases, the J end lost 7 bases, and 12 bases lay between the germline ends. Germline values: CDR1 MNHEY, CDR2 SVGAGI. This CDR3 contains 14 residues. In DNA form, the CDR3 reads TGTGCCAGCAGTTACTCGACTTCGGGTTCTGGCTACACCTTC. Translation gives CASSYSTSGSGYTF.

The rearrangement uses TRBV4-2 and TRBJ1-4; 9 bases map to TRBD1. The CDR3 consists of 16 residues. The trim removed 0 bases at V and 5 bases at J, leaving 4 bases unmatched. CDR1 and CDR2 (germline): LGHNA, YNFKEQ. In DNA form, the CDR3 reads TGTGCCAGCAGCCAAGAGGGACAGGGCCCAAATGAAAAACTGTTTTTT. Residues: CASSQEGQGPNEKLFF.

V and J are TRBV5-1 and TRBJ2-1; 15 nucleotides line up with TRBD2. The trim removed 3 bases at V and 4 bases at J, leaving 11 bases unmatched. Germline CDR1 reads SGHRS; CDR2 reads YFSETQ. This CDR3 spans 19 amino acids. CDR3 in DNA: TGCGCCAGCAGCTCCGGACTAGCGGGAGGGCCGATTGAGTACAATGAGCAGTTCTTC. Residues: CASSSGLAGGPIEYNEQFF.

The V and J genes are TRBV5-6 and TRBJ2-7; 7 bases are shared with TRBD1. Germline V lookup: CDR1 SGHDT, CDR2 YYEEEE. This CDR3 has 13 amino acids. With V trimmed by 3 bases and J by 3 bases, 3 bases remained unmatched. DNA for the CDR3: TGTGCCAGCAGCTATGGGACAGACTACGAGCAGTACTTC. It specifies CASSYGTDYEQYF.